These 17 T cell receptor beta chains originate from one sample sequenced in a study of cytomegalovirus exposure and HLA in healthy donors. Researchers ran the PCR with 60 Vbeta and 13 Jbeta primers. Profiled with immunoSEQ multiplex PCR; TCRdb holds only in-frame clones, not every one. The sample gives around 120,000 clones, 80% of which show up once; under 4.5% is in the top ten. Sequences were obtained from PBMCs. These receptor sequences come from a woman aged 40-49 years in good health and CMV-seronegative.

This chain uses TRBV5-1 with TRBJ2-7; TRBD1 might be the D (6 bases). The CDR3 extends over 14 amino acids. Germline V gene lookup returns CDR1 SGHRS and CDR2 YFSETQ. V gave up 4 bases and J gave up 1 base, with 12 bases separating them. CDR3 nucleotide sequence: TGCGCCAGCAGCCCCGGGACACCTTCCTACGAGCAGTACTTC. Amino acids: CASSPGTPSYEQYF.

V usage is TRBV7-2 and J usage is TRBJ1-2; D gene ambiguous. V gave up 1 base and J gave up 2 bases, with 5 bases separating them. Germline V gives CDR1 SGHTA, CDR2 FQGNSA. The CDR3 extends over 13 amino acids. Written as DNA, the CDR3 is TGTGCCAGCAGCTTAGACAACAACTATGGCTACACCTTC. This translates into CASSLDNNYGYTF.

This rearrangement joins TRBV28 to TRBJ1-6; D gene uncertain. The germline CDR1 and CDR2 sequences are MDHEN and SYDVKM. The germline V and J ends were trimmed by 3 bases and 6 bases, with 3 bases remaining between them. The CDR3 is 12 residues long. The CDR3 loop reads CASSLRNSPLHF. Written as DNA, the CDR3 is TGTGCCAGCAGTTTGCGTAATTCACCCCTCCACTTT.

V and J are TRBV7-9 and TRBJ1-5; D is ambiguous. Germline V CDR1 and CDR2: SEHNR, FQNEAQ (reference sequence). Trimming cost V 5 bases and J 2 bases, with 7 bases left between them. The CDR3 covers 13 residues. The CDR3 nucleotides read TGTGCCAGCAGCCCCGCAGGCAATCAGCCCCAGCATTTT. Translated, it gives CASSPAGNQPQHF.

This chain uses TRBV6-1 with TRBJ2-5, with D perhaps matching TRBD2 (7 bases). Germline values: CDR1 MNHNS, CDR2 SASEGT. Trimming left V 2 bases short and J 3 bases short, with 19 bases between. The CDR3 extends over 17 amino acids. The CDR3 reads CASSEKPARGGEETQYF. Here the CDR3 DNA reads TGTGCCAGCAGTGAAAAGCCCGCCCGAGGGGGGGAAGAGACCCAGTACTTC.

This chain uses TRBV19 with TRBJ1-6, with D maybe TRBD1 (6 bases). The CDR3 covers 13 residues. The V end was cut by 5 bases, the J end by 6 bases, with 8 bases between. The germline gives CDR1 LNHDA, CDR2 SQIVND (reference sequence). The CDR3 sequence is CASSEQGNSPLHF. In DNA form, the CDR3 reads TGTGCCAGTAGTGAACAGGGTAATTCACCCCTCCACTTT. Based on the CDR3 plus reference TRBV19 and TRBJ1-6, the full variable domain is DGGITQSPKYLFRKEGQNVTLSCEQNLNHDAMYWYRQDPGQGLRLIYYSQIVNDFQKGDIAEGYSVSREKKESFPLTVTSAQKNPTAFYLCASSEQGNSPLHFGNGTRLTVT.

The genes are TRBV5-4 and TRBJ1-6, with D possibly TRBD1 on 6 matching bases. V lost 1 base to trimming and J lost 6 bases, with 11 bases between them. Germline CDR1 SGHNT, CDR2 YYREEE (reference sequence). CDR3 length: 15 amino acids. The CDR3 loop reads CASSLTGQGNSPLHF. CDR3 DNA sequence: TGTGCCAGCAGCTTGACAGGGCAGGGTAATTCACCCCTCCACTTT.

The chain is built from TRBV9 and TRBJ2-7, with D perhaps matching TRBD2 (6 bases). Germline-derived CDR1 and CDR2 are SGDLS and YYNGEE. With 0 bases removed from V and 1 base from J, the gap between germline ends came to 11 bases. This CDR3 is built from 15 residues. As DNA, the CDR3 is TGTGCCAGCAGCGTAGGCAGCGGAGGGTCCTACGAGCAGTACTTC. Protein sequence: CASSVGSGGSYEQYF.

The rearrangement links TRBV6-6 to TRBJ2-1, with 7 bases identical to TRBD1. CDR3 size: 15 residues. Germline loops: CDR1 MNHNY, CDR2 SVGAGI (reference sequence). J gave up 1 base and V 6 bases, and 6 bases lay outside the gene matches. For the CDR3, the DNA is TGTGCCAGCAGCGAGAGGGGGCCGTCCTACAATGAGCAGTTCTTC. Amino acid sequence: CASSERGPSYNEQFF.

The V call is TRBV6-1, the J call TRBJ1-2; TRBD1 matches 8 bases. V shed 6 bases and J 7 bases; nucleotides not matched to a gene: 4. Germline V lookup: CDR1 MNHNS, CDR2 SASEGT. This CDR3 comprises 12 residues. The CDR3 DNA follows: TGTGCCAGCAGGGACAGGGTGAGTGGCTACACCTTC. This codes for CASRDRVSGYTF.

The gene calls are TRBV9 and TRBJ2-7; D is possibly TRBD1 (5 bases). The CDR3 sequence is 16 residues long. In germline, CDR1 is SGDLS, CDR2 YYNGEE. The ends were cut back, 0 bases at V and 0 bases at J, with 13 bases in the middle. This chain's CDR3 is CASSVEETAFSYEQYF. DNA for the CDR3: TGTGCCAGCAGCGTAGAGGAGACAGCTTTCTCCTACGAGCAGTACTTC.

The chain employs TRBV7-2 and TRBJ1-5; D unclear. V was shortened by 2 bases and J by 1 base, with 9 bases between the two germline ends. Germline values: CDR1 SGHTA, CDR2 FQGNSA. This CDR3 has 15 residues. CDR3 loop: CASSLQSRSNQPQHF. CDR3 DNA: TGTGCCAGCAGCTTACAATCGCGGAGCAATCAGCCCCAGCATTTT.

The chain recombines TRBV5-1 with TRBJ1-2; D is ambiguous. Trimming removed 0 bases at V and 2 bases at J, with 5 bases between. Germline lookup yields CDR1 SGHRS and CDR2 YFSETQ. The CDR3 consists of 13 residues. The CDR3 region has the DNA TGCGCCAGCAGCTTGGACCAGAACTATGGCTACACCTTC. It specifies CASSLDQNYGYTF.

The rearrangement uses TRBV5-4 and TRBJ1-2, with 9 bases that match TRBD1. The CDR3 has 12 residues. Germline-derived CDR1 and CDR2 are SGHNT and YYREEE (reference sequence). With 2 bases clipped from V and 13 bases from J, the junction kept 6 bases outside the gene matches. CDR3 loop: CASSFNGQGRTF. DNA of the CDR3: TGTGCCAGCAGCTTCAATGGACAGGGGCGCACCTTC.

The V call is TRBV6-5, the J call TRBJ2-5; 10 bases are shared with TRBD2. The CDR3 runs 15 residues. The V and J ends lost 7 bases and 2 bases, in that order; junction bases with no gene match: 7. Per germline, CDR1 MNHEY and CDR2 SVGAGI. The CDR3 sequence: CASNLSGGTQETQYF. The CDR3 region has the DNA TGTGCCAGCAACCTTAGCGGGGGGACTCAAGAGACCCAGTACTTC.

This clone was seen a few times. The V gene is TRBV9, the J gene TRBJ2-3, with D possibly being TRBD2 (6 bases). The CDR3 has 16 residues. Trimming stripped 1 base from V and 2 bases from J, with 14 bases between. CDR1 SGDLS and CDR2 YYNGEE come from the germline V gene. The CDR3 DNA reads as TGTGCCAGCAGCGTACGCGGGACTGCCGCCACAGATACGCAGTATTTT. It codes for CASSVRGTAATDTQYF. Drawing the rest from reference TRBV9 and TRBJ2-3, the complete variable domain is DSGVTQTPKHLITATGQRVTLRCSPRSGDLSVYWYQQSLDQGLQFLIQYYNGEERAKGNILERFSAQQFPDLHSELNLSSLELGDSALYFCASSVRGTAATDTQYFGPGTRLTVL.

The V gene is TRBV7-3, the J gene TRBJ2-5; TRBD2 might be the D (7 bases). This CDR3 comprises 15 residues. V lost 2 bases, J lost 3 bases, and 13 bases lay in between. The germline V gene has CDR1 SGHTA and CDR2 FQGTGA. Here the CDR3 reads CASSLWVGGEETQYF. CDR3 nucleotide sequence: TGTGCCAGCAGCTTATGGGTAGGGGGGGAAGAGACCCAGTACTTC.